This T cell receptor (beta chain) was found in a study of PD-L1 blockade in urothelial cancer. The CDR3 is 12 residues long. CDR1 is SNHLY and CDR2 is FYNNEI in the germline V gene. Trimming shortened V by 4 bases and J by 8 bases, and 11 bases separated the two germline ends. Some clones are missing from TCRdb's copy, which holds only in-frame ones; the method was immunoSEQ multiplex PCR. The table records 45,000 or so clones, more than 75% of them present only once. Sequenced here: PBMCs, sampled around atezolizumab (anti-PD-L1) treatment. This receptor was obtained from a man between 65 and 85 years old with urothelial cancer. This chain links TRBV2 with TRBJ1-1; D is uncertain. CDR3 coding DNA: TGTGCCAGCAGTGCTAACGCGTTAGAAGCTTTCTTT. Residues: CASSANALEAFF.